This TCR beta chain is from a study of cytomegalovirus exposure and HLA in healthy donors. V was cut by 0 bases and J by 0 bases, with 8 bases left in between. The CDR3 is made up of 15 amino acids. The germline CDR1 and CDR2 sequences are ENHRY and SYGVKD. This clone was picked up a small number of times. Amplification used 60 Vbeta primers and 13 Jbeta primers. Assay used: immunoSEQ multiplex PCR; TCRdb lists only in-frame clones, some missing. Here the sample spans about 200,000 clones, around 82% being singletons. The chain carries TRBV10-3 and TRBJ1-1, with D tentatively TRBD1 (5 bases). The sample consisted of PBMCs. This clonotype was obtained from a man in his forties or fifties in good health and CMV-seropositive. Written as DNA, the CDR3 is TGTGCCATCAGTGAGTCACAGGCCATGAACACTGAAGCTTTCTTT. Residues: CAISESQAMNTEAFF.